This TCR beta chain was sequenced for a study of T cells expressing NK-cell markers. Study-level background: The study sequenced eight donors, seven HCMV-seropositive and one seronegative.

Regarding the study as a whole: The dominant NKG2C+ clonotypes represented about 1.0-8% of CD8+ T cells in six donors. HCMV specificity was not established for the expanded NKG2C+ T cell clones.

As regards this clonotype: Its antigen remains unidentified.

Synthesis of TCR beta cDNA relied on 5'RACE template switching carrying UMIs. No DNA is given; TCRdb re-called the 5' RACE reads and lists each CDR3 protein once. The sample includes about 260,000 distinct CDR3 sequences. The receptor comes from a young man in good health. Sequencing was done on a sample of blood T cells: a sorted CD56 or NKG2C T cell subset, CD4+ or CD8+ T cells, or bulk PBMC T cells (not recorded which).

The CDR3 protein is CATSPGQGSYNEQFF. The J gene is TRBJ2-1, the V gene TRBV15; lacking DNA, the TRBD1 call made by TCRdb goes unchecked. The CDR3 spans 15 residues. Per germline, CDR1 LNHNV and CDR2 YYDKDF (reference sequence).